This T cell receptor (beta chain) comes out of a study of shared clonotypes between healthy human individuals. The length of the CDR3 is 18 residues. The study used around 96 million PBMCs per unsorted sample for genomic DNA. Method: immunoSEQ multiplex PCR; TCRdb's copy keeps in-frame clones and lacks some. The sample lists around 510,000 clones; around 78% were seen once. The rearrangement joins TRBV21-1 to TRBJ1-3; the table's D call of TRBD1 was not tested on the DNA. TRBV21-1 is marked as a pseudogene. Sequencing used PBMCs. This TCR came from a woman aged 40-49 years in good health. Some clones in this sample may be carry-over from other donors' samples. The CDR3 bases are TGTGCCAGCAGCAAAGCGCGGGGACAGGCGCCCTCTGGAAACACCATATATTTT. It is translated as CASSKARGQAPSGNTIYF.